This paragraph reports one T cell receptor (beta chain). No antigen is known for it. The data originate from a study of T cell responses to AZD1222 COVID-19 vaccine. Study results and caveats: Among the donors, most were white British and more were female, and clonal diversity was possibly underestimated.

Trimming cost V 3 bases and J 2 bases; bases outside gene matches: 3. Germline assignment: CDR1 WSHSY and CDR2 SAAADI. The CDR3 is 15 residues long. Assay: immunoSEQ multiplex PCR; the TCRdb copy retains only in-frame clones and omits some. The sample records 180,000 or so clones, 93% being singletons. The sequences come from peripheral blood, collected on day 0 of AZD1222 vaccination. The chain uses TRBV10-2 and TRBJ1-4; the match to TRBD1 covers 7 bases. The clonotype was recovered from an adult in good health. The chain's CDR3 is CASSERDSTNEKLFF. The CDR3 region has the DNA TGCGCCAGCAGTGAAAGGGACAGTACTAATGAAAAACTGTTTTTT.